Sequencing of this TCR beta chain was carried out in a study of blood T cells in healthy people across ages. A second roughly 7 to 11 cycle PCR used barcoded and J-beta primers. Every cDNA molecule bore a tag from a template-switch adaptor containing 12 random nucleotides. A single record per CDR3 protein comes from TCRdb applying MiXCR to the 5' RACE reads. The repertoire holds fewer than 750,000 distinct CDR3 sequences, approximately 52% seen once, with roughly 12% in the top ten. There are a few counts of this clonotype. Germline is not matched at one junction end, which may reflect a read error. Germline assignment: CDR1 LGHNA and CDR2 YNFKEQ. The CDR3 has 15 amino acids.

The rearrangement joins TRBV4-2 to TRBJ2-7; 9 bases fit TRBD2. This receptor was obtained from a woman of 80 years or more in good health. The sample consisted of blood. The CDR3 is CASSQDPGLAYEQYF. The CDR3 DNA reads as TGTGCCAGCAGCCAAGATCCGGGACTAGCCTATGAGCAGTACTTC.